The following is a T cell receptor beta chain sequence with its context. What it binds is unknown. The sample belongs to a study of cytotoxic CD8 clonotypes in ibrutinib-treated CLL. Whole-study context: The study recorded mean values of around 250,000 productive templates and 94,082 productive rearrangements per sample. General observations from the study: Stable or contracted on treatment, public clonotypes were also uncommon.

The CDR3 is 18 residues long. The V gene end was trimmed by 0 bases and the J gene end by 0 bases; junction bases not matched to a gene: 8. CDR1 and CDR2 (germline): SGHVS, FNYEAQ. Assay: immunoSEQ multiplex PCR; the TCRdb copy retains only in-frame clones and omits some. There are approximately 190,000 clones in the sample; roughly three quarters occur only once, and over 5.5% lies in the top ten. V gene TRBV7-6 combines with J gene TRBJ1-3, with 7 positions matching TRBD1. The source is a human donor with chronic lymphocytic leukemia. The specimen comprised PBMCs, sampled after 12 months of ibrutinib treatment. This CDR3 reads CASSLAPTRTGSGNTIYF. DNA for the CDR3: TGTGCCAGCAGCTTAGCCCCTACTCGGACAGGCTCTGGAAACACCATATATTTT. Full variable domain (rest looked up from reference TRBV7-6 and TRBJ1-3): GAGVSQSPRYKVTKRGQDVALRCDPISGHVSLYWYRQALGQGPEFLTYFNYEAQQDKSGLPNDRFSAERPEGSISTLTIQRTEQRDSAMYRCASSLAPTRTGSGNTIYFGEGSWLTVV.